The 9 T cell receptor beta chains below come from one sample, sequenced in a study of blood T cell repertoires in COVID-19. Clones were read by immunoSEQ multiplex PCR, and TCRdb kept only the in-frame ones, dropping some. Among just under 150,000 clones listed, more than 75% were seen once. The sequenced sample was peripheral blood. Source of these receptors: a woman in her forties or fifties with active or convalescent COVID-19.

This chain uses TRBV19 with TRBJ2-7; D might be TRBD1 (5 bases). With 5 bases removed from V and 3 bases from J, the gap between germline ends came to 17 bases. Germline V gene data show CDR1 as LNHDA and CDR2 as SQIVND (reference sequence). The CDR3 sequence is 15 residues long. CDR3 nucleotides: TGTGCCAGTAGTCCCAGGGTGGGTGGTGACTACGAGCAGTACTTC. This sequence encodes CASSPRVGGDYEQYF.

The rearrangement joins TRBV30 to TRBJ1-4, with 7 bases fitting TRBD1. V shed 0 bases and J 7 bases; nucleotides not matched to a gene: 5. The CDR3 spans 14 residues. Germline loops: CDR1 GTSNPN, CDR2 SVGIG (reference sequence). This chain's CDR3 is CAWSVSGGGEKLFF. The CDR3 DNA reads as TGTGCCTGGAGTGTTTCAGGGGGTGGTGAAAAACTGTTTTTT. Variable domain in full (rest from reference TRBV30 and TRBJ1-4): SQTIHQWPATLVQPVGSPLSLECTVEGTSNPNLYWYRQAAGRGLQLLFYSVGIGQISSEVPQNLSASRPQDRQFILSSKKLLLSDSGFYLCAWSVSGGGEKLFFGSGTQLSVL.

J is TRBJ1-2 and V is TRBV21-1; the table's D gene call, TRBD1, was not cross checked with the DNA. TRBV21-1 is deemed a pseudogene. This CDR3 is built from 15 residues. The chain's CDR3 is CASSKGALGPRGYTF. The CDR3 coding sequence is TGTGCCAGCAGCAAAGGGGCCTTGGGTCCGCGTGGCTACACCTTC.

This clone was seen once. The rearrangement joins TRBV5-4 to TRBJ2-3; TRBD1 might be the D (6 bases). Germline assignment: CDR1 SGHNT and CDR2 YYREEE (reference sequence). Trimming left V 1 base short and J 3 bases short, with 15 bases between. The CDR3 runs 16 residues. CDR3 in amino acids: CASSLMSGQKTDTQYF. The DNA for the CDR3 is TGTGCCAGCAGCTTGATGTCGGGACAAAAAACAGATACGCAGTATTTT.

This CDR3 is CASGRYRGPYEQYF. CDR3 DNA sequence: TGTGCCAGCGGCCGGTACAGGGGGCCCTACGAGCAGTACTTC. The chain uses TRBV28 and TRBJ2-7, with TRBD1 matching 9 bases. CDR3 length: 14 amino acids. Per germline, CDR1 MDHEN and CDR2 SYDVKM. The V and J ends lost 8 bases and 2 bases, in that order; junction bases with no gene match: 7. The full variable domain, with the rest looked up from reference TRBV28 and TRBJ2-7, is DVKVTQSSRYLVKRTGEKVFLECVQDMDHENMFWYRQDPGLGLRLIYFSYDVKMKEKGDIPEGYSVSREKKERFSLILESASTNQTSMYLCASGRYRGPYEQYFGPGTRLTVT.

This chain links TRBV18 with TRBJ1-1, with D possibly being TRBD1 (6 bases). Trimming took off 3 bases at V and 2 bases at J, with 19 bases between the two ends. Germline CDR1 and CDR2: KGHSH and LQKENI. The length of the CDR3 is 17 residues. CDR3 bases: TGTGCCAGCTCACCCGGTACCGGGACATATAGAAACACTGAAGCTTTCTTT. Translation gives CASSPGTGTYRNTEAFF.

J is TRBJ1-1 and V is TRBV7-2, with TRBD1 matching over 9 bases. The CDR3 loop spans 16 amino acids. Germline CDR1 reads SGHTA; CDR2 reads FQGNSA. Trimming took 4 bases from V and 1 from J; bases not matched to a gene: 7. The CDR3 here is CASSWRTGAGNTEAFF. In DNA, the CDR3 is TGTGCCAGCAGCTGGAGGACAGGGGCGGGGAACACTGAAGCTTTCTTT.

This clone showed up many times. V is TRBV20-1 and J is TRBJ2-7; a possible D gene is TRBD1 (5 bases). This CDR3 has 10 residues. The ends were cut back, 6 bases at V and 6 bases at J, with 9 bases in the middle. CDR1 is DFQATT, CDR2 SNEGSKA, per germline (reference sequence). The CDR3 DNA follows: TGCAGTGCAGGGGTCGCCGAGCAGTACTTC. It translates to CSAGVAEQYF.

This chain connects TRBV5-1 to TRBJ2-5; D might be TRBD1 (6 bases). Germline loops: CDR1 SGHRS, CDR2 YFSETQ. The CDR3 sequence is 16 residues long. Trimming shortened V by 2 bases and J by 2 bases, and 16 bases separated the two germline ends. The CDR3 region is CASSLRGSRAQETQYF. The CDR3, as DNA: TGCGCCAGCAGCTTAAGGGGGAGTAGGGCGCAAGAGACCCAGTACTTC.